One sample yielded the 18 T cell receptor beta chains listed below, sequenced in a study of control samples from healthy donors and cancer patients. The protocol was immunoSEQ multiplex PCR, while the TCRdb copy is restricted to in-frame clones and leaves out a portion. The sample lists 150,000 or so clones, 88% occurring once. The sequenced material came from blood. These TCRs come from a man between 18 and 29 years old in good health.

This clone was recorded once. The CDR3 protein is CASSLEPLMNTEAFF. The CDR3 nucleotides are TGTGCCAGCAGCTTAGAGCCACTCATGAACACTGAAGCTTTCTTT. The chain links TRBV7-9 to TRBJ1-1, with D unresolved. Trimming took off 1 base at V and 0 bases at J, with 9 bases between the two ends. Per germline, CDR1 SEHNR and CDR2 FQNEAQ (reference sequence). This CDR3 comprises 15 residues.

The chain recombines TRBV7-6 with TRBJ1-2; 9 bases map to TRBD1. V gave up 5 bases and J gave up 2 bases; unmatched junction bases: 6. The CDR3 consists of 15 residues. The germline V gene encodes CDR1 SGHVS and CDR2 FNYEAQ. CDR3 in DNA: TGTGCCAGCAGCCTTGGACAGGGGACGAACTATGGCTACACCTTC. Protein sequence: CASSLGQGTNYGYTF.

This chain uses TRBV18 with TRBJ2-3, with 8 bases matching TRBD2. J gave up 7 bases and V 5 bases, and 14 bases lay outside the gene matches. This CDR3 has 16 amino acids. Germline values: CDR1 KGHSH, CDR2 LQKENI. In DNA, the CDR3 is TGTGCCAGCTCAAAGGACGGTGGCGGGGGGCCGAATACGCAGTATTTT. Protein product: CASSKDGGGGPNTQYF.

This clone was recorded a few times. This chain connects TRBV30 to TRBJ1-5; a weak D match, TRBD1 (5 bases). The germline CDR1 and CDR2 sequences are GTSNPN and SVGIG (reference sequence). The CDR3 spans 14 residues. Trimming pared 6 bases from V and 3 bases from J, leaving 15 bases between. This chain's CDR3 is CACEGRAPNQPQHF. DNA of the CDR3: TGTGCCTGCGAGGGCAGGGCCCCCAATCAGCCCCAGCATTTT. Drawing the rest from reference TRBV30 and TRBJ1-5, the complete variable domain is SQTIHQWPATLVQPVGSPLSLECTVEGTSNPNLYWYRQAAGRGLQLLFYSVGIGQISSEVPQNLSASRPQDRQFILSSKKLLLSDSGFYLCACEGRAPNQPQHFGDGTRLSIL.

This sequence joins TRBV5-8 and TRBJ2-4; 8 positions match TRBD2. Per germline, CDR1 SGHTS and CDR2 YDEGEE. The CDR3 runs 16 residues. Germline trimming cut 0 bases from V and 4 bases from J; bases unmatched to any gene: 6. CDR3 loop: CASSLGLLAVKNIQYF. For the CDR3, the DNA is TGTGCCAGCAGCTTGGGTTTACTAGCGGTTAAAAACATTCAGTACTTC.

There are a few counts of this clone. The V and J genes are TRBV7-6 and TRBJ1-6, with D possibly matching TRBD1 (6 bases). Germline lookup yields CDR1 SGHVS and CDR2 FNYEAQ. The V end was cut by 5 bases, the J end by 7 bases, with 15 bases between. The CDR3 runs to 15 residues. The CDR3 here is CASSPRRGQNSPLHF. The CDR3 nucleotides are TGTGCCAGCAGCCCCCGACGAGGACAGAATTCACCCCTCCACTTT.

The chain joins TRBV2 to TRBJ2-3, with D possibly called TRBD1 or TRBD2 (6 bases each). The V gene lost 5 bases and the J gene lost 0 bases, with 15 bases spanning the gap. The length of the CDR3 is 16 residues. The V gene's germline CDR1 is SNHLY and CDR2 FYNNEI. CDR3 sequence reads: CASSIWGALSTDTQYF. For the CDR3, the DNA is TGTGCCAGCAGTATATGGGGGGCCCTAAGCACAGATACGCAGTATTTT. The full variable domain, completed using reference TRBV2 and TRBJ2-3, is EPEVTQTPSHQVTQMGQEVILRCVPISNHLYFYWYRQILGQKVEFLVSFYNNEISEKSEIFDDQFSVERPDGSNFTLKIRSTKLEDSAMYFCASSIWGALSTDTQYFGPGTRLTVL.

V is TRBV7-2 and J is TRBJ2-7; no firm D call. Trimming cost V 0 bases and J 5 bases, with 8 bases left between them. CDR1 and CDR2 (germline): SGHTA, FQGNSA. The CDR3 is 13 amino acids. The CDR3 nucleotides are TGTGCCAGCAGCTTAGCTTTGGCCCACGAGCAGTACTTC. Its protein is CASSLALAHEQYF.

V and J are TRBV30 and TRBJ1-4, with D uncertain. The V gene's germline CDR1 is GTSNPN and CDR2 SVGIG (reference sequence). The length of the CDR3 is 14 residues. V gave up 3 bases and J gave up 1 base, with 9 bases separating them. CDR3 coding DNA: TGTGCCTGGAGAAAGACCGTAACTAATGAAAAACTGTTTTTT. It translates to CAWRKTVTNEKLFF.

The chain recombines TRBV7-9 with TRBJ2-5; 9 bases line up with TRBD1. Trimming cost V 5 bases and J 4 bases; bases outside gene matches: 11. The CDR3 has 16 amino acids. Looked up from germline, CDR1 is SEHNR and CDR2 is FQNEAQ (reference sequence). CDR3 sequence: CASSPQGTGSRETQYF. In nucleotides, the CDR3 is TGTGCCAGCAGCCCCCAAGGGACAGGGTCAAGAGAGACCCAGTACTTC.

The V gene is TRBV29-1, the J gene TRBJ1-1, with D hard to call. Germline V gene sequence: CDR1 SQVTM, CDR2 ANQGSEA. Trimming removed 7 bases at V and 2 bases at J, with 11 bases between. The CDR3 spans 12 residues. This CDR3 is CSAGSANTEAFF. The DNA for the CDR3 is TGCAGCGCCGGGTCGGCTAACACTGAAGCTTTCTTT.

J is TRBJ1-2 and V is TRBV6-5; perhaps TRBD1 as D (5 bases). CDR1 and CDR2 from the germline V gene are MNHEY and SVGAGI. The CDR3 contains 15 residues. V lost 0 bases and J 7 bases, leaving 15 bases between the germline ends. CDR3 sequence (DNA): TGTGCCAGCAGTTACTCCGAGTATTCCGGGGCTGGCTACACCTTC. It translates to CASSYSEYSGAGYTF.

Points on this clone: One end of the junction is discordant with germline, which a read error may explain. The gene calls are TRBV30 and TRBJ1-1, with unresolved D. Germline V gene sequence: CDR1 GTSNPN, CDR2 SVGIG (reference sequence). CDR3 length: 11 amino acids. The CDR3 bases are TGTGCCTGGAGGTTGAAGACTGAAGCTTTCTTT. It specifies CAWRLKTEAFF.

This clone was seen more than once but under ten times. This chain joins TRBV24-1 and TRBJ1-2; D may be TRBD1 (5 bases). CDR1 and CDR2 (germline): KGHDR, SFDVKD. The CDR3 has 13 amino acids. V lost 9 bases and J 4 bases, leaving 14 bases between the germline ends. The CDR3 sequence is CATWDPGSYGYTF. CDR3 bases: TGTGCCACCTGGGACCCAGGAAGCTATGGCTACACCTTC.

This chain links TRBV6-5 with TRBJ1-4, with TRBD1 matching over 9 bases. The CDR3 consists of 14 residues. Germline-derived CDR1 and CDR2 are MNHEY and SVGAGI. The V gene end was trimmed by 6 bases and the J gene end by 7 bases; junction bases not matched to a gene: 6. CDR3 sequence (DNA): TGTGCCAGCAGAGGGGGACAGGGAGGTGAAAAACTGTTTTTT. This gives the protein CASRGGQGGEKLFF.

The chain couples TRBV4-1 to TRBJ2-1, with 9 bases lining up with TRBD1. CDR1 is MGHRA, CDR2 YSYEKL, per germline. The CDR3 is 16 amino acids. Trimming at V came to 3 bases and at J to 6 bases, leaving 9 bases not matched to a gene. CDR3 sequence (DNA): TGCGCCAGCAGCCACGACACAGGGGGCGCTTCCAATGAGCAGTTCTTC. This sequence encodes CASSHDTGGASNEQFF.

The chain couples TRBV7-2 to TRBJ2-3; D ambiguous. The germline V gene has CDR1 SGHTA and CDR2 FQGNSA. V lost 5 bases and J lost 5, with 17 bases in between. The CDR3 consists of 15 residues. The CDR3 sequence is CASSLWTAFRDTQYF. CDR3 DNA: TGTGCCAGCAGCCTTTGGACGGCGTTTAGAGATACGCAGTATTTT.

The chain recombines TRBV5-1 with TRBJ1-2, with no clear D. V lost 2 bases and J 7 bases, leaving 12 bases between the germline ends. There are 13 residues in the CDR3. The germline V gene has CDR1 SGHRS and CDR2 YFSETQ. Here the CDR3 reads CASSFREMGGYTF. CDR3 DNA: TGCGCCAGCAGCTTCCGGGAAATGGGTGGCTACACCTTC.